This TCR beta chain was recorded in a study of shared clonotypes between healthy human individuals. Overall study context: Per donor, CD8 memory used one plate, CD8 naive used two, CD4 memory used three and CD4 naive used three. Findings and caveats of the study: Depth was large, yet rarefaction showed that sorted-subset sequencing was incomplete. Memory subsets generally showed lower estimated richness than naive subsets. An expected dependence of interdonor clonotype sharing on sequencing depth was noted.

A note on this clone: The antigen remains unidentified.

TCRdb keeps only in-frame clones here, not all; method: immunoSEQ multiplex PCR. The sample yields over 400,000 clones, 95% to 96% seen once. The CDR3 is 13 amino acids. Germline lookup yields CDR1 MNHEY and CDR2 SMNVEV (reference sequence). Losses at the gene ends were 6 bases for V and 8 bases for J; bases not matched to a gene: 7. Source material: naive CD4+ T cells sorted from blood. The subset was: CD45RA+ positively selected. The chain is built from TRBV27 and TRBJ2-3, with 8 bases fitting TRBD1. This clonotype was obtained from a young woman in good health. Here the CDR3 DNA reads TGTGCCAGCAGAGGGACAGGCGCTATTACGCAGTATTTT. This encodes CASRGTGAITQYF.